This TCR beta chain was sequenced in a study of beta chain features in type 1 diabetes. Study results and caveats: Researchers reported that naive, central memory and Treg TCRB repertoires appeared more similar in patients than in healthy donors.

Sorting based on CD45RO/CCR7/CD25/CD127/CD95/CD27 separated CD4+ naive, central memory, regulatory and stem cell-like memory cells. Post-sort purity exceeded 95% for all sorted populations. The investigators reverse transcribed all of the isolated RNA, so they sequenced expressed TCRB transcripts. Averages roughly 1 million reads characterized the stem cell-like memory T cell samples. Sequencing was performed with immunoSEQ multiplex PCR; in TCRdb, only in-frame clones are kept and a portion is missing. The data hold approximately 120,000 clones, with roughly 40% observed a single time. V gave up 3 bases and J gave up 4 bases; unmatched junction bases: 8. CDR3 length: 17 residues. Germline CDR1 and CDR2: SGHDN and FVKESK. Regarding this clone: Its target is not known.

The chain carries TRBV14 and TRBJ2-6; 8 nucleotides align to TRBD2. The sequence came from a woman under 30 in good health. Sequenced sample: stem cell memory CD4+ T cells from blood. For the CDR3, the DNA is TGTGCCAGCAGCCATAGGCGGGGGGCGAGGGGGGCCAACGTCCTGACTTTC. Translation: CASSHRRGARGANVLTF.